This TCR beta chain derives from a study of T-cell reconstitution after alpha-beta-depleted transplantation in children. Study-level points and caveats: Reported findings indicate that, about two months after transplant, alpha-beta T cells came from several hundred expanded clones, which were derived from non-depleted graft cells. At one year after transplant, newly produced T cells mostly accounted for T-cell counts and diversity. After transplant, high TCRbeta diversity at day 60 in some patients arose from surviving recipient T cells and thymic progenitors.

About this clonotype: Its target is not known.

A library of TCRbeta sequences, prepared with unique molecular identifiers, was generated. TCRdb passed the PCR reads through MiXCR, listing each CDR3 protein once. The sample carries about 580,000 distinct CDR3 sequences, more than 20% recorded once. V dropped 7 bases and J dropped 8 bases, with 17 bases sitting between them. There are 14 residues in the CDR3. Per the germline V gene, CDR1 is SGHVT and CDR2 is SQSDAQ. The chain combines TRBV7-4 with TRBJ1-4; no clear D. This clonotype was sampled from a boy under two years old who had a stem cell transplant for acute myeloid leukemia, so the T cells may come from the graft donor. The sequencing here drew on PBMCs, mostly from graft donor cells, taken 360 days after TCRalphabeta/CD19-depleted stem cell transplant. CDR3: CASNRLRVREKLFF. Written as DNA, the CDR3 is TGTGCCAGCAATCGTTTGAGGGTTCGGGAAAAACTGTTTTTT.